Each of the 7 T cell receptor beta chains below was sequenced from the same sample in a study of OX40 agonist ivuxolimab in advanced cancers. Only in-frame clones appear in the TCRdb table, and some are missing; sequencing was by immunoSEQ multiplex PCR. In the table there are under 25,000 clones, more than 60% of which are singletons. Source: CD4+ or CD8+ T cells sorted from blood, taken in a trial of the OX40 agonist ivuxolimab. The receptors were gathered from an adult with an advanced solid tumor such as melanoma, head and neck, liver or kidney cancer.

This clone came up once. The germline gene is not matched at one end of the junction; a read error may be the cause. This CDR3 is CASGRGYAQYF. As DNA, the CDR3 is TGTGCCAGCGGCAGGGGGTACGCGCAGTACTTC. The chain joins TRBV13 to TRBJ2-7, with 7 bases aligning to TRBD1. In germline, CDR1 is PRHDT, CDR2 FYEKMQ (reference sequence). The CDR3 consists of 11 residues.

The chain combines TRBV27 with TRBJ2-1; the D call may be TRBD1 or TRBD2 (5 bases each). Between the trimmed V and J ends, which lost 4 bases and 4 bases, there was a span of 11 bases. The CDR3 is made up of 14 amino acids. The germline V gene encodes CDR1 MNHEY and CDR2 SMNVEV (reference sequence). The DNA of the CDR3 is TGTGCCAGCAGTTCCGGGGCCAATTACAATGAGCAGTTCTTC. Translating it yields CASSSGANYNEQFF.

CDR3 nucleotides: TGCGCCAGCGCCCCCGGACAGGGGGCCTACGAGCAGTACTTC. Its translation is CASAPGQGAYEQYF. The rearrangement uses TRBV5-1 and TRBJ2-7; 10 bases line up with TRBD1. The V and J ends lost 7 bases and 2 bases, in that order; junction bases with no gene match: 6. The CDR3 contains 14 residues. The germline V gene encodes CDR1 SGHRS and CDR2 YFSETQ. Filled out from reference TRBV5-1 and TRBJ2-7, the complete variable domain reads KAGVTQTPRYLIKTRGQQVTLSCSPISGHRSVSWYQQTPGQGLQFLFEYFSETQRNKGNFPGRFSGRQFSNSRSEMNVSTLELGDSALYLCASAPGQGAYEQYFGPGTRLTVT.

The V gene is TRBV5-1, the J gene TRBJ2-7; possibly TRBD2 for D (7 bases). The CDR3 sequence is 18 residues long. V was trimmed by 4 bases and J by 3 bases, leaving 26 bases between them. Germline V gene data show CDR1 as SGHRS and CDR2 as YFSETQ. This CDR3 reads CASSPEGGTVYSNYEQYF. CDR3 coding DNA: TGCGCCAGCAGCCCCGAGGGGGGGACCGTCTACTCCAACTACGAGCAGTACTTC.

This rearrangement joins TRBV6-5 to TRBJ2-1; D could derive from TRBD1 or TRBD2 (5 bases each). V gave up 0 bases and J gave up 12 bases, with 12 bases separating them. The CDR3 length is 13 residues. Per germline, CDR1 MNHEY and CDR2 SVGAGI. The CDR3 DNA reads TGTGCCAGCAGTTACTCCGGCCGGGACCTGCAGTTCTTC. Translating it yields CASSYSGRDLQFF.

This chain links TRBV7-8 with TRBJ1-3; D unclear. The V gene's germline CDR1 is SGHVS and CDR2 FQNEAQ. This CDR3 is 14 amino acids long. The germline V and J ends were trimmed by 1 base and 8 bases, with 12 bases remaining between them. This CDR3 is CASSLGQVLYTIYF. CDR3 DNA: TGTGCCAGCAGCTTAGGGCAGGTTTTATACACCATATATTTT. The whole variable domain, remainder taken from reference TRBV7-8 and TRBJ1-3, is GAGVSQSPRYKVAKRGQDVALRCDPISGHVSLFWYQQALGQGPEFLTYFQNEAQLDKSGLPSDRFFAERPEGSVSTLKIQRTQQEDSAVYLCASSLGQVLYTIYFGEGSWLTVV.

This chain links TRBV7-3 with TRBJ2-1; D may be TRBD2 (5 bases). This CDR3 contains 13 residues. Germline lookup yields CDR1 SGHTA and CDR2 FQGTGA. V was pared by 2 bases and J by 7 bases, with 9 bases between. CDR3 DNA sequence: TGTGCCAGCAGCTTATGGGAGAGGAATGAGCAGTTCTTC. Its protein is CASSLWERNEQFF.